One TCR beta chain is described in this entry. These data come from a study of blood T cell repertoires in COVID-19. Allocation to cohorts depended on clinical history reported by the participants. What the recovered Cohort 3 donors had was two negative PCRs, clearance, or symptom resolution. The length of the CDR3 is 14 residues. Per germline, CDR1 SGHNT and CDR2 YYREEE (reference sequence). V was cut by 10 bases and J by 0 bases, with 16 bases left in between. Per the original methods: The assay estimated nucleated cells by amplifying reference gene primers. The assay was immunoSEQ multiplex PCR, and TCRdb's table has in-frame clones only and misses some. That table is the source of V, J and clone size, and D and trimming were worked out from the DNA. Seen here are 250,000 to 400,000 clones, roughly nine tenths observed once, and the top ten hold around 2.6%.

The chain is built from TRBV5-4 and TRBJ2-5; a possible D gene is TRBD2 (6 bases). The TCR sequence derives from a man between 60 and 70 years old who had recovered from COVID-19. The sample consisted of PBMCs or T cells enriched from blood (not recorded which). CDR3 nucleotide sequence: TGTGCCTTTAAAGAGTGGGGGGACCAAGAGACCCAGTACTTC. Protein product: CAFKEWGDQETQYF. The full variable domain, its missing parts supplied by reference TRBV5-4 and TRBJ2-5, is ETGVTQSPTHLIKTRGQQVTLRCSSQSGHNTVSWYQQALGQGPQFIFQYYREEENGRGNFPPRFSGLQFPNYSSELNVNALELDDSALYLCAFKEWGDQETQYFGPGTRLLVL.